This TCR beta chain was obtained from a study of shared clonotypes between healthy human individuals. The authors distributed each subset's genomic DNA evenly over several immunoSEQ plates. The table came from immunoSEQ multiplex PCR; TCRdb's copy has only in-frame clones and leaves some out. This sample has 2 million to 3 million clones, with under 95% found just once. V was trimmed by 10 bases and J by 5 bases, leaving 15 bases between them. This CDR3 has 13 residues. Germline lookup yields CDR1 MDHEN and CDR2 SYDVKM. Study findings and constraints: Compared with clonotypes that all four donors shared, non-shared clonotypes had lower generation probabilities.

As for this clone: The antigen is unknown.

V usage is TRBV28 and J usage is TRBJ1-5, with D possibly matching TRBD1 (6 bases). The sequence was collected from a man aged 18 to 35 in good health. Some clones in this sample may be carry-over from other donors' samples. The sample was naive CD4+ T cells from PBMCs. Noted subset: CD45RA+ positively selected. The CDR3 DNA reads TGTGCCAACTCTCAGGGGTACGATCAGCCCCAGCATTTT. It specifies CANSQGYDQPQHF.